This TCR beta chain was retrieved from a study of blood T cell repertoires in COVID-19. Study-wide context: The United States, Italy and Spain provided the acute and convalescent COVID-19 samples. In each case, the material was cDNA or gDNA derived from T cells, B-cell-depleted T cells, or PBMCs.

In the original analysis: For nucleated cells, counts were estimated from reference gene primer amplification. Libraries were prepared by immunoSEQ multiplex PCR; TCRdb keeps only in-frame clonotypes and omits some of them. V, J and clone size derive from that table, while D and trimming were established from the DNA sequence. The sample lists more than 95,000 clones; 82% were seen once. Germline loops: CDR1 KGHSH, CDR2 LQKENI. This CDR3 is 18 amino acids long. Trimming shortened V by 1 base and J by 0 bases, and 15 bases separated the two germline ends. V is TRBV18 and J is TRBJ2-2, with TRBD2 as a possible D gene (6 bases). The sequencing sample was made of peripheral blood. This receptor was identified in a man aged 80 or over with acute or convalescent COVID-19. The CDR3 DNA follows: TGTGCCAGCTCACCACGGGGCTGGGGAGGCGCGAACACCGGGGAGCTGTTTTTT. Residues: CASSPRGWGGANTGELFF. Drawing the rest from reference TRBV18 and TRBJ2-2, the complete variable domain is NAGVMQNPRHLVRRRGQEARLRCSPMKGHSHVYWYRQLPEEGLKFMVYLQKENIIDESGMPKERFSAEFPKEGPSILRIQQVVRGDSAAYFCASSPRGWGGANTGELFFGEGSRLTVL.